These 4 T cell receptor beta chains were sequenced from one sample in a study of cytomegalovirus exposure and HLA in healthy donors. PCR used 60 Vbeta primers and 13 Jbeta primers. Measured with immunoSEQ multiplex PCR; TCRdb has only the in-frame clones, and not every one. The sample holds about 200,000 clones. Material: PBMCs. These receptors were obtained from a girl under 10 years old in good health and CMV-seropositive.

This sequence joins TRBV2 and TRBJ2-3, with TRBD2 identical over 11 bases. Per the germline V gene, CDR1 is SNHLY and CDR2 is FYNNEI. There are 17 residues in the CDR3. J lost 9 bases, V lost 7 bases, and 18 bases had no gene match. The CDR3 protein is CASKTVELAGVGRTQYF. The CDR3, as DNA: TGTGCCAGCAAAACTGTAGAACTAGCGGGAGTCGGAAGGACGCAGTATTTT. Full variable domain (rest looked up from reference TRBV2 and TRBJ2-3): EPEVTQTPSHQVTQMGQEVILRCVPISNHLYFYWYRQILGQKVEFLVSFYNNEISEKSEIFDDQFSVERPDGSNFTLKIRSTKLEDSAMYFCASKTVELAGVGRTQYFGPGTRLTVL.

The chain links TRBV28 to TRBJ2-1, with D unclear. The germline CDR1 and CDR2 sequences are MDHEN and SYDVKM. This CDR3 has 12 amino acids. The V and J ends lost 6 bases and 3 bases respectively, with 6 bases between them. CDR3 coding DNA: TGTGCCAGCAGGAGCCGCTACAATGAGCAGTTCTTC. It is translated as CASRSRYNEQFF.

V is TRBV28 and J is TRBJ2-2; perhaps TRBD1 as D (6 bases). Trimming took off 7 bases at V and 4 bases at J, with 13 bases between the two ends. CDR3 length: 14 amino acids. CDR1 is MDHEN, CDR2 SYDVKM, per germline. Here the CDR3 reads CASTKDSSTGELFF. The CDR3 DNA reads as TGTGCCAGCACTAAGGACAGCTCCACCGGGGAGCTGTTTTTT.

The chain joins TRBV5-1 to TRBJ2-5; D is ambiguous. The DNA end favors TRBJ2-7, so the J call may be wrong. Looked up from germline, CDR1 is SGHRS and CDR2 is YFSETQ. This CDR3 spans 13 amino acids. CDR3 sequence reads: CASSGLGSYEQYF. In DNA, the CDR3 is TGCGCCAGCAGCGGCCTCGGGTCCTACGAGCAGTACTTC.